The rows below give T cell receptor beta chains drawn from one sample of a study of blood T cell repertoires in COVID-19. The repertoire was sequenced with immunoSEQ multiplex PCR; TCRdb's copy has only in-frame clones and lacks some. The top ten hold approximately 2% of the sample, which has some 130,000 clones, approximately 84% seen once. The sequencing input was peripheral blood. These TCRs come from a man in his 70s with acute or convalescent COVID-19. Each CDR3 is given with its conserved first and last residue. A D gene is named only where the DNA matches it firmly. Only some rows state a clone size, as once, few, many or a class for expanded clones.

TRBJ1-2	.	TRBV18	.	CASSPARAGYGYTF	TGTGCCAGCTCTCCAGCAAGGGCGGGCTATGGCTACACCTTC
TRBJ1-5	.	TRBV19	.	CASSMLGYQPQHF	TGTGCCAGTAGTATGCTAGGTTATCAGCCCCAGCATTTT
TRBJ1-3	.	TRBV5-1	.	CASSLSVSGNTIYF	TGCGCCAGCAGCTTGTCAGTCTCTGGAAACACCATATATTTT
TRBJ2-1	few	TRBV19	TRBD1	CASSIGTGGNNEQFF	TGTGCCAGTAGTATAGGGACAGGGGGAAATAATGAGCAGTTCTTC
TRBJ1-2	.	TRBV5-6	TRBD1	CASSLTTGGNYGYTF	TGTGCCAGCAGCTTGACGACAGGGGGCAACTATGGCTACACCTTC
TRBJ2-5	few	TRBV15	TRBD2	CATSKSGGEIETQYF	TGTGCCACCAGCAAAAGCGGGGGGGAGATAGAGACCCAGTACTTC
TRBJ1-5	few	TRBV7-4	.	CASSLYPGVQPQHF	TGTGCCAGCAGCCTCTATCCGGGGGTTCAGCCCCAGCATTTT
TRBJ2-2	.	TRBV2	.	CASSEAGAATGELFF	TGTGCCAGCAGTGAGGCGGGGGCTGCCACCGGGGAGCTGTTTTTT
TRBJ1-6	few	TRBV27	.	CASSSGHPNSPLHF	TGTGCCAGCAGTTCGGGACACCCTAATTCACCCCTCCACTTT
TRBJ2-3	.	TRBV19	.	CASSETGSAGYTQYF	TGTGCCAGTAGTGAGACAGGCTCGGCCGGTTATACGCAGTATTTT
TRBJ2-7	.	TRBV18	.	CASSPGASQRRSSYEQYF	TGTGCCAGCTCACCTGGAGCCTCCCAGCGGCGGAGCTCCTACGAGCAGTACTTC
TRBJ2-1	.	TRBV5-4	TRBD1	CASTPGQATYNEQFF	TGTGCCAGCACCCCCGGACAGGCAACCTACAATGAGCAGTTCTTC
TRBJ2-2	.	TRBV12-3/TRBV12-4	TRBD2	CASRGLAPGELFF	TGTGCCAGCAGGGGACTAGCGCCCGGGGAGCTGTTTTTT
TRBJ1-2	.	TRBV15	.	CATSGGGGHYGYTF	TGTGCCACCAGCGGAGGGGGGGGGCACTATGGCTACACCTTC
TRBJ2-2	.	TRBV18	.	CASSPPAGFWSNTGELFF	TGTGCCAGCTCACCACCCGCAGGCTTTTGGTCGAACACCGGGGAGCTGTTTTTT
TRBJ1-5	few	TRBV4-2	.	CASSRETGNQPQHF	TGTGCCAGCAGCCGAGAAACAGGGAATCAGCCCCAGCATTTT
TRBJ2-7	.	TRBV6-6	.	CASSYSKGGGYEQYF	TGTGCCAGCAGTTACTCGAAGGGGGGGGGATACGAGCAGTACTTC
TRBJ2-7	.	TRBV3-1/TRBV3-2	TRBD1	CASSLRDRDYEQYF	TGTGCCAGCAGCCTCCGGGACAGGGACTACGAGCAGTACTTC
TRBJ2-3	few	TRBV6-4	.	CASSVVFTDTQYF	TGTGCCAGCAGTGTAGTGTTCACAGATACGCAGTATTTT
TRBJ2-3	.	TRBV7-2	TRBD2	CASSPPTSGTQYF	TGTGCCAGCAGCCCCCCGACTAGCGGTACGCAGTATTTT
TRBJ1-4	.	TRBV7-9	TRBD1	CASSGSGQGLFF	TGTGCCAGCAGCGGATCCGGACAGGGGCTGTTTTTT
TRBJ1-1	.	TRBV28	.	CASNTAVETEAFF	TGTGCCAGCAATACAGCGGTGGAGACTGAAGCTTTCTTT
TRBJ1-6	.	TRBV11-2	TRBD1	CASSWPGTGPYNSPLHF	TGTGCCAGCAGCTGGCCCGGGACAGGGCCTTATAATTCACCCCTCCACTTT
TRBJ1-4	.	TRBV6-5	.	CASSHGLNEKLFF	TGTGCCAGCAGTCACGGACTTAATGAAAAACTGTTTTTT
TRBJ1-3	few	TRBV3-1/TRBV3-2	.	CASSLGAHSGNTIYF	TGTGCCAGCAGCCTTGGGGCTCACTCTGGAAACACCATATATTTT
TRBJ1-2	.	TRBV4-1	TRBD1	CASSQERQGGAGYTF	TGCGCCAGCAGCCAAGAAAGACAAGGGGGCGCGGGCTACACCTTC
TRBJ1-1	.	TRBV6-4	.	CASSDLRGYAAFF	TGTGCCAGCAGTGACTTAAGGGGGTACGCAGCTTTCTTT
TRBJ2-3	.	TRBV28	.	CASSLIPRGLGTDTQYF	TGTGCCAGCAGTTTAATCCCCAGGGGCCTGGGAACAGATACGCAGTATTTT
TRBJ2-5	.	TRBV12-5	TRBD1	CASGSDRAETQYF	TGTGCTAGTGGTTCGGACAGGGCAGAGACCCAGTACTTC
TRBJ2-1	.	TRBV1	.	CTSSHRWGGGGNEQFF	TGCACCAGCAGCCACCGATGGGGCGGGGGCGGCAATGAGCAGTTCTTC
TRBJ1-2	.	TRBV30	.	CAWSGNRNYGYTF	TGTGCCTGGAGTGGGAACAGGAACTATGGCTACACCTTC
TRBJ2-5	.	TRBV7-2	.	CASSLSQAVETQYF	TGTGCCAGCAGCTTAAGTCAGGCTGTGGAGACCCAGTACTTC
TRBJ1-6	.	TRBV10-3	TRBD1	CATHEGAGSPLHF	TGTGCCACCCACGAGGGGGCAGGTTCACCCCTCCACTTT
TRBJ2-1	.	TRBV6-4	TRBD1	CASSRTGGRYNEQFF	TGTGCCAGCAGTCGTACAGGGGGAAGATACAATGAGCAGTTCTTC
TRBJ2-2	once	TRBV10-2	TRBD1	CASSEFRTGGSGELFF	TGCGCCAGCAGTGAGTTTAGGACAGGGGGGTCCGGGGAGCTGTTTTTT
TRBJ1-1	once	TRBV11-2	.	CASSLGVMNTEAFF	TGTGCCAGCAGCTTAGGAGTAATGAACACTGAAGCTTTCTTT
TRBJ1-5	.	TRBV5-4	.	CASSWGGSQPQHF	TGTGCCAGCAGCTGGGGGGGAAGTCAGCCCCAGCATTTT
TRBJ2-1	.	TRBV12-5	.	CASGEGGSYNEQFF	TGTGCTAGTGGGGAGGGCGGGTCTTACAATGAGCAGTTCTTC
TRBJ2-7	.	TRBV6-2/TRBV6-3	.	CASSYSPSNYEQYF	TGTGCCAGCAGTTACTCTCCCTCTAACTACGAGCAGTACTTC
TRBJ2-5	few	TRBV6-4	.	CASIEGWRGPYQETQYF	TGTGCCAGCATTGAAGGATGGCGGGGGCCTTACCAAGAGACCCAGTACTTC
TRBJ2-7	.	TRBV27	.	CASSSYSFDRPYEQYF	TGTGCCAGCAGTTCCTACTCCTTCGACAGGCCCTACGAGCAGTACTTC
TRBJ2-1	.	TRBV4-1	.	CASSQGRGPSYNEQFF	TGCGCCAGCAGCCAAGGCAGGGGCCCCTCCTACAATGAGCAGTTCTTC
TRBJ1-1	.	TRBV10-3	.	CAISLGQEAFF	TGTGCCATCAGCCTGGGCCAGGAAGCTTTCTTT
TRBJ2-6	.	TRBV11-3	.	CASSLGAAGANVLTF	TGTGCCAGCAGCTTAGGGGCAGCTGGGGCCAACGTCCTGACTTTC
TRBJ1-1	few	TRBV10-1	.	CASSRTGEIRQAFF	TGCGCCAGCAGTCGTACCGGGGAAATTCGGCAGGCTTTCTTT
TRBJ1-2	.	TRBV9	TRBD1	CASSAGQGVYGYTF	TGTGCCAGCAGCGCAGGACAGGGTGTCTATGGCTACACCTTC
TRBJ1-1	.	TRBV5-1	.	CASSLAPDRTNTEAFF	TGCGCCAGCAGCTTGGCCCCCGACAGAACAAACACTGAAGCTTTCTTT
TRBJ1-1	.	TRBV6-5	.	CASTSWDTVNTEAFF	TGTGCCAGCACATCGTGGGACACAGTGAACACTGAAGCTTTCTTT
TRBJ2-6	.	TRBV5-1	.	CASSRGDPGRAGANVLTF	TGCGCCAGCAGCCGCGGGGACCCCGGGCGGGCTGGGGCCAACGTCCTGACTTTC
TRBJ1-5	.	TRBV25-1	.	CASSESRLSQPQHF	TGTGCCAGCAGTGAGTCGCGATTGAGTCAGCCCCAGCATTTT
TRBJ1-2	.	TRBV9	.	CASTSSGGSYTF	TGTGCCAGCACTTCTTCGGGAGGGAGCTACACCTTC
TRBJ1-4	.	TRBV5-6	TRBD1	CASSSTRDRPTEKLFF	TGTGCCAGCAGCTCGACAAGGGACAGGCCGACCGAAAAACTGTTTTTT
TRBJ1-5	few	TRBV21-1	.	CASSKAGTGGSPLNQPQHF	TGTGCCAGCAGCAAAGCTGGAACAGGGGGCTCCCCCTTAAATCAGCCCCAGCATTTT
TRBJ2-5	.	TRBV6-1	TRBD1	CASSERGQLQETQYF	TGTGCCAGCAGTGAACGGGGACAGTTACAAGAGACCCAGTACTTC
TRBJ2-5	.	TRBV29-1	.	CSVEHLLQETQYF	TGCAGCGTTGAACACCTCCTACAAGAGACCCAGTACTTC
TRBJ2-1	few	TRBV6-5	TRBD1	CASSWTGVINEQFF	TGTGCCAGCAGTTGGACAGGTGTAATCAATGAGCAGTTCTTC
TRBJ1-1	.	TRBV6-5	TRBD1	CASSRNRGSTEAFF	TGTGCCAGCAGCCGCAACAGGGGAAGCACTGAAGCTTTCTTT
TRBJ2-3	.	TRBV6-5	.	CASSYSLSTRAQYF	TGTGCCAGCAGTTACTCCTTATCGACTAGAGCGCAGTATTTT
TRBJ1-5	.	TRBV5-1	.	CASSLDGDNQPQHF	TGCGCCAGCAGCCTAGACGGAGACAATCAGCCCCAGCATTTT